These 15 T cell receptor beta chains originate from one sample sequenced in a study of blood T cell repertoires in COVID-19. Method: immunoSEQ multiplex PCR; TCRdb's copy keeps in-frame clones and lacks some. This sample carries 180,000 or so clones, 89% of them seen once, and the ten largest clones take around 7%. The sample taken for sequencing was peripheral blood. The receptors shown here come from a middle-aged man with acute or convalescent COVID-19.

This clone appeared once. This rearrangement joins TRBV10-3 to TRBJ1-1; 10 bases are a match to TRBD1. The CDR3 extends over 17 amino acids. The germline V gene has CDR1 ENHRY and CDR2 SYGVKD. With V trimmed by 0 bases and J by 4 bases, 8 bases remained unmatched. The CDR3 is CAISESGTGDGGTEAFF. As DNA, the CDR3 is TGTGCCATCAGTGAGTCCGGGACAGGGGATGGAGGCACTGAAGCTTTCTTT.

The rearrangement uses TRBV2 and TRBJ1-5; 9 bases align to TRBD1. J gave up 0 bases and V 6 bases, and 0 bases lay outside the gene matches. The CDR3 loop spans 14 amino acids. Germline lookup yields CDR1 SNHLY and CDR2 FYNNEI. DNA for the CDR3: TGTGCCAGCAGGACAGGGGGTAGCAATCAGCCCCAGCATTTT. Translated: CASRTGGSNQPQHF.

The J gene is TRBJ2-1, the V gene TRBV5-8; 8 bases line up with TRBD1. After removal of 1 base from V and 1 base from J, the junction contained 1 base not matched to a gene. From germline, CDR1 is SGHTS and CDR2 YDEGEE. This CDR3 region has 15 residues. The CDR3 is CASSLYRGSYNEQFF. CDR3 sequence (DNA): TGTGCCAGCAGCTTGTACAGGGGGTCCTACAATGAGCAGTTCTTC.

The chain joins TRBV30 to TRBJ1-4, with D perhaps TRBD1 (6 bases). The CDR3 loop spans 14 amino acids. Trimming shortened V by 2 bases and J by 0 bases, and 7 bases separated the two germline ends. Germline V gives CDR1 GTSNPN, CDR2 SVGIG (reference sequence). The CDR3: CAWSTGPTNEKLFF. The CDR3 coding sequence is TGTGCCTGGAGTACAGGGCCAACTAATGAAAAACTGTTTTTT.

The genes are TRBV5-1 and TRBJ1-2, with 7 bases lining up with TRBD1. Germline trimming cut 4 bases from V and 5 bases from J; bases unmatched to any gene: 2. The CDR3 runs 12 residues. Germline CDR1 and CDR2: SGHRS and YFSETQ. CDR3 coding DNA: TGCGCCAGCAGCGAGGGGGCTTATGGCTACACCTTC. Protein sequence: CASSEGAYGYTF.

The rearrangement joins TRBV2 to TRBJ2-5, with 10 bases that match TRBD2. The CDR3 sequence is 14 residues long. Germline values: CDR1 SNHLY, CDR2 FYNNEI. Trimming removed 7 bases from V and 2 bases from J; junction bases left unmatched: 4. The CDR3 is CASTKRGGQETQYF. In DNA form, the CDR3 reads TGTGCCAGCACGAAGCGGGGGGGACAAGAGACCCAGTACTTC.

This chain uses TRBV4-2 with TRBJ2-1; possible D gene TRBD1, 6 bases. V dropped 2 bases and J dropped 5 bases, with 13 bases sitting between them. CDR1 LGHNA and CDR2 YNFKEQ come from the germline V gene. The CDR3 is 15 residues long. CDR3 sequence reads: CASSQTAQGDNEQFF. The DNA of the CDR3 is TGTGCCAGCAGCCAAACCGCACAGGGAGACAATGAGCAGTTCTTC.

The rearrangement joins TRBV7-9 to TRBJ2-7; TRBD1 matches 7 bases. The CDR3 runs 15 residues. The V gene's germline CDR1 is SEHNR and CDR2 FQNEAQ (reference sequence). Germline trimming cut 1 base from V and 3 bases from J; bases unmatched to any gene: 6. The CDR3 region is CASSLGATGLYEQYF. Here the CDR3 DNA reads TGTGCCAGCAGCTTAGGGGCGACAGGGCTCTACGAGCAGTACTTC.

V and J are TRBV4-3 and TRBJ1-5; TRBD1 might be the D (6 bases). The CDR3 sequence is 18 residues long. Germline V lookup: CDR1 LGHNA, CDR2 YSLEER. V was pared by 0 bases and J by 4 bases, with 19 bases between. The CDR3 spells CASSQDPLSRGRNQPQHF. CDR3 DNA sequence: TGCGCCAGCAGCCAAGATCCTCTGAGCAGGGGCCGTAATCAGCCCCAGCATTTT.

This clone was recorded only once. CDR3 loop: CASSEVSGGAETQYF. Here the CDR3 DNA reads TGCGCCAGCAGTGAGGTTAGCGGGGGGGCTGAGACCCAGTACTTC. This chain connects TRBV10-2 to TRBJ2-5; 11 bases are a match to TRBD2. Looked up from germline, CDR1 is WSHSY and CDR2 is SAAADI. The length of the CDR3 is 15 residues. The J segment lost 5 bases and the V segment lost 2 bases, leaving 4 bases of the junction unmatched.

The genes are TRBV7-6 and TRBJ2-7; D may be TRBD1 (6 bases). The CDR3 totals 16 residues. V was clipped by 4 bases and J by 5 bases, with 21 bases between them. CDR1 and CDR2 (germline): SGHVS, FNYEAQ. The CDR3, as DNA: TGTGCCAGCAGCTCGACAGGTGGGGCCCGGACGAACGAGCAGTACTTC. The encoded protein is CASSSTGGARTNEQYF.

The chain recombines TRBV28 with TRBJ1-6, with 10 positions matching TRBD1. Germline V gene data show CDR1 as MDHEN and CDR2 as SYDVKM. V trimming: 5 bases; J trimming: 8 bases; junction bases outside the gene matches: 9. This CDR3 spans 16 amino acids. CDR3: CASSPGQGGWDSPLHF. The CDR3 bases are TGTGCCAGCAGTCCAGGACAGGGGGGATGGGATTCACCCCTCCACTTT.

This clone was recorded only once. V is TRBV5-4 and J is TRBJ2-3; 9 bases are a match to TRBD2. The CDR3 has 15 residues. Losses at the gene ends were 3 bases for V and 4 bases for J; bases not matched to a gene: 6. Germline V gene data show CDR1 as SGHNT and CDR2 as YYREEE (reference sequence). The CDR3 region has the DNA TGTGCCAGCAGCTCCGCGGGGGGGCTAGCAGATACGCAGTATTTT. As protein: CASSSAGGLADTQYF.

The rearrangement joins TRBV7-9 to TRBJ2-3; 10 nucleotides match TRBD2. From germline, CDR1 is SEHNR and CDR2 FQNEAQ (reference sequence). V shed 4 bases, J shed 5 bases, and the junction held 0 bases outside the gene matches. This CDR3 comprises 13 residues. The CDR3 sequence: CASSSSGGDTQYF. CDR3 DNA: TGTGCCAGCAGCTCTAGCGGGGGAGATACGCAGTATTTT.

This clone came up a few times. The chain links TRBV12-3 or TRBV12-4 to TRBJ1-2, with D possibly matching TRBD1 (6 bases). This CDR3 has 13 residues. Between the trimmed V and J ends, which lost 5 bases and 5 bases, there was a span of 12 bases. The DNA for the CDR3 is TGTGCCAGCAGTGACGACAGGTCTTATGGCTACACCTTC. Translation gives CASSDDRSYGYTF.